The rows below give T cell receptor beta chains drawn from one sample of a study of blood T cell repertoires in COVID-19. Generated by immunoSEQ multiplex PCR, the TCRdb table keeps only in-frame clones and is missing some. The sample includes over 40,000 clones, approximately 83% of them seen just once. Specimen: peripheral blood. Receptor source: a woman aged 55-69 years with acute or convalescent COVID-19. The CDR3 runs from the conserved cysteine through the conserved F or W. A D gene is named only where the DNA matches it firmly. Clone size is stated in some rows and not others, as once, few, many or a class when expanded.

>TRBJ1-2|-|TRBV11-2|-
CASSLEGRPGHIYGYTF
TGTGCCAGCAGCTTAGAGGGTCGTCCGGGACACATATACGGCTACACCTTC
>TRBJ2-3|TRBD2|TRBV7-2|-
CASSLAPGLAGADTQYF
TGTGCCAGCAGCTTAGCACCGGGACTAGCGGGGGCAGATACGCAGTATTTT
>TRBJ1-3|-|TRBV6-1|-
CASSESGGSGNTIYF
TGTGCCAGCAGTGAGTCGGGAGGCTCTGGAAACACCATATATTTT
>TRBJ2-3|TRBD2|TRBV5-1|few
CASSLVAGGLNTQYF
TGCGCCAGCAGTCTCGTTGCGGGGGGACTAAATACGCAGTATTTT
>TRBJ1-3|-|TRBV20-1|-
CSASTGTKLTGNTIYF
TGCAGTGCTAGTACCGGGACAAAATTAACTGGAAACACCATATATTTT
>TRBJ1-5|TRBD1|TRBV7-2|-
CASSLRQGATPQHF
TGTGCCAGCAGCTTACGGCAGGGGGCGACCCCCCAGCATTTT
>TRBJ1-6|TRBD1|TRBV6-1|-
CASSENRGNNSPLHF
TGTGCCAGCAGTGAAAACAGGGGGAACAATTCACCCCTCCACTTT
>TRBJ2-6|TRBD2|TRBV7-8|once
CASSTRLAGVNSGANVLTF
TGTGCCAGCAGCACCCGACTAGCGGGAGTGAACTCTGGGGCCAACGTCCTGACTTTC
>TRBJ1-5|-|TRBV3-1/TRBV3-2|-
CASSQQINQPQHF
TGTGCCAGCAGCCAACAAATCAATCAGCCCCAGCATTTT
>TRBJ1-5|TRBD1|TRBV3-1/TRBV3-2|few
CASSYGTANQPQHF
TGTGCCAGCAGCTACGGGACAGCAAATCAGCCCCAGCATTTT
>TRBJ2-1|TRBD2|TRBV7-3|-
CASSLYASGGSYNEQFF
TGTGCCAGCAGCTTATACGCTAGCGGGGGTTCTTACAATGAGCAGTTCTTC
>TRBJ2-1|TRBD2|TRBV2|-
CASSKQLAGGYPFF
TGTGCCAGCAGTAAACAACTAGCGGGGGGGTACCCGTTCTTC
>TRBJ2-5|TRBD1|TRBV14|-
CASNQGAFQETQYF
TGTGCCAGCAATCAGGGGGCCTTCCAAGAGACCCAGTACTTC
>TRBJ1-2|TRBD1|TRBV2|once
CASSPGQRRRFSRGYTF
TGTGCCAGCAGCCCGGGACAGCGACGACGCTTTTCGAGGGGCTACACCTTC
>TRBJ2-7|TRBD1|TRBV7-8|-
CASSLARRGTGSWEQYF
TGTGCCAGCAGCTTAGCCAGGAGGGGGACAGGGTCTTGGGAGCAGTACTTC
>TRBJ1-4|-|TRBV24-1|few
CATRGGLNEKLFF
TGTGCCACCAGGGGAGGTTTAAATGAAAAACTGTTTTTT
>TRBJ2-5|-|TRBV27|-
CASSLQETQYF
TGTGCCAGCAGTCTCCAAGAGACCCAGTACTTC
>TRBJ2-7|-|TRBV4-1|-
CASSQGTGEQYF
TGCGCCAGCAGCCAAGGTACAGGCGAGCAGTACTTC
>TRBJ1-1|-|TRBV29-1|-
CSVEDRGAPRSTEAFF
TGCAGCGTTGAAGATCGGGGGGCCCCAAGGAGCACTGAAGCTTTCTTT
>TRBJ1-2|-|TRBV6-1|once
CASSEPGQPNYGYTF
TGTGCCAGCAGTGAACCGGGACAACCGAACTATGGCTACACCTTC
>TRBJ2-2|TRBD2|TRBV7-2|-
CASRLGLAGGGTGELFF
TGTGCCAGCAGACTAGGACTAGCGGGGGGTGGCACCGGGGAGCTGTTTTTT
>TRBJ1-2|-|TRBV7-2|-
CASSPVSGAPYGYTF
TGTGCCAGCAGCCCGGTCTCAGGGGCTCCATATGGCTACACCTTC
>TRBJ2-1|-|TRBV18|-
CASARTPYNEQFF
TGTGCCAGCGCTAGAACCCCCTACAATGAGCAGTTCTTC
>TRBJ2-7|-|TRBV6-1|few
CASSEAGQAGLYEQYF
TGTGCCAGCAGTGAAGCTGGGCAGGCCGGTCTCTACGAGCAGTACTTC
>TRBJ1-1|-|TRBV6-5|medium-sized
CASRKSTGSEAFF
TGTGCCAGCAGGAAATCCACAGGAAGTGAAGCTTTCTTT
>TRBJ1-1|TRBD1|TRBV6-2/TRBV6-3|once
CASSYASGGLSTEAFF
TGTGCCAGCAGTTACGCTTCAGGGGGCTTGAGTACTGAAGCTTTCTTT
>TRBJ2-1|TRBD1|TRBV5-1|-
CASSLIGTGDPEQFF
TGCGCCAGCAGCTTAATCGGGACAGGAGACCCTGAGCAGTTCTTC
>TRBJ1-1|TRBD1|TRBV12-5|-
CASGSTGGQTEAFF
TGTGCTAGTGGTTCGACAGGGGGCCAAACTGAAGCTTTCTTT
>TRBJ1-2|TRBD1|TRBV6-5|-
CASSYRGQGVYGYTF
TGTGCCAGCAGTTACCGTGGACAGGGGGTCTATGGCTACACCTTC
>TRBJ2-1|-|TRBV18|-
CASSPQTLHNEQFF
TGTGCCAGCTCACCACAGACTCTACACAATGAGCAGTTCTTC
>TRBJ2-3|-|TRBV5-1|-
CASSLAIETDTQYF
TGCGCCAGCAGCTTGGCCATAGAGACAGATACGCAGTATTTT
>TRBJ2-3|TRBD1|TRBV2|-
CASSLGQAGDTQYF
TGTGCCAGCAGCCTTGGACAGGCCGGAGATACGCAGTATTTT
>TRBJ1-1|-|TRBV9|few
CASSVVGGNTEAFF
TGTGCCAGCAGCGTAGTAGGGGGGAACACTGAAGCTTTCTTT
>TRBJ2-5|-|TRBV5-1|once
CASSYQGGQETQYF
TGCGCCAGCAGCTATCAGGGGGGCCAAGAGACCCAGTACTTC
>TRBJ2-1|TRBD2|TRBV5-4|-
CASSLGGGALTAEQFF
TGTGCCAGCAGCTTGGGCGGGGGGGCCCTCACGGCTGAGCAGTTCTTC
>TRBJ1-2|TRBD1|TRBV5-6|-
CASSSAGQLVRYTF
TGTGCCAGCAGCTCGGCGGGACAGCTGGTCCGGTACACCTTC
>TRBJ1-2|-|TRBV7-9|-
CASSLAQGVSYGYTF
TGTGCCAGCAGCTTAGCCCAGGGTGTTAGTTATGGCTACACCTTC
>TRBJ1-1|-|TRBV19|-
CASSIKGQAEAFF
TGTGCCAGTAGTATAAAGGGGCAGGCTGAAGCTTTCTTT
>TRBJ2-1|TRBD1|TRBV3-1/TRBV3-2|-
CASSQDLYYGTGFQEQFF
TGTGCCAGCAGCCAAGATCTATATTACGGGACAGGGTTCCAGGAGCAGTTCTTC
>TRBJ2-3|TRBD2|TRBV5-1|-
CASSTLPRGGGPSTDTQYF
TGCGCCAGCAGCACCCTTCCCCGGGGCGGGGGGCCGAGCACAGATACGCAGTATTTT
>TRBJ1-2|-|TRBV25-1|-
CASSENGRSYGYTF
TGTGCCAGCAGTGAAAATGGCAGAAGCTATGGCTACACCTTC
>TRBJ2-7|TRBD1|TRBV19|-
CASSRDRTYEQYF
TGTGCCAGTTCCCGGGACAGAACCTACGAGCAGTACTTC
>TRBJ2-1|TRBD2|TRBV5-1|-
CASSPGTSGKYNEQFF
TGCGCCAGCAGCCCGGGGACTAGCGGGAAATACAATGAGCAGTTCTTC
>TRBJ2-2|-|TRBV3-1/TRBV3-2|-
CASSQWQGGTGELFF
TGTGCCAGCAGCCAGTGGCAGGGGGGCACCGGGGAGCTGTTTTTT
>TRBJ2-5|TRBD1|TRBV24-1|once
CATSRGQGGETQYF
TGTGCCACCAGTCGTGGACAGGGCGGGGAGACCCAGTACTTC
>TRBJ1-1|-|TRBV27|-
CASSLEGGVANTEAFF
TGTGCCAGCAGCTTGGAGGGAGGGGTTGCCAACACTGAAGCTTTCTTT
>TRBJ1-4|-|TRBV3-1/TRBV3-2|-
CASSRDGEWGFNEKLFF
TGTGCCAGCAGCCGTGACGGGGAGTGGGGATTTAATGAAAAACTGTTTTTT
>TRBJ2-2|TRBD2|TRBV10-3|-
CAISSGVTGELFF
TGTGCCATCTCTAGCGGGGTCACCGGGGAGCTGTTTTTT
>TRBJ1-5|TRBD1|TRBV28|-
CASSPATGPQPQHF
TGTGCCAGCAGCCCAGCGACAGGGCCTCAGCCCCAGCATTTT
>TRBJ1-5|TRBD1|TRBV30|few
CAWSVLRGTNQPQHF
TGTGCCTGGAGTGTACTCAGGGGGACGAATCAGCCCCAGCATTTT
>TRBJ1-6|TRBD1|TRBV4-2|-
CASSHGTGDSSYNSPLHF
TGTGCCAGCAGCCACGGGACAGGGGATAGCTCCTATAATTCACCCCTCCACTTT
>TRBJ2-7|-|TRBV6-8|-
CASSEAGEQYF
TGTGCCAGCAGTGAGGCCGGGGAGCAGTACTTC
>TRBJ2-1|TRBD2|TRBV15|-
CATSLSGSRDEQFF
TGTGCCACCAGCTTAAGCGGGAGTCGTGATGAGCAGTTCTTC
>TRBJ2-1|TRBD1|TRBV19|-
CATNQDRGRYNEQFF
TGTGCCACCAATCAGGACAGGGGGCGCTACAATGAGCAGTTCTTC
>TRBJ1-2|TRBD1|TRBV30|-
CAWRGQTHYGYTF
TGTGCCTGGAGGGGACAGACCCACTATGGCTACACCTTC
>TRBJ2-3|TRBD1|TRBV5-1|-
CASSSWDRADTQYF
TGCGCCAGCAGCTCCTGGGACAGGGCGGATACGCAGTATTTT